Reported below is one T cell receptor beta chain. Its antigen is not identified. In germline, CDR1 is SGHAT, CDR2 FQNNGV. There are 15 residues in the CDR3. Trimming at V came to 5 bases and at J to 0 bases, leaving 6 bases not matched to a gene. The sample originates from a study of cytomegalovirus exposure and HLA in healthy donors. Study findings and constraints: Many donors shared some public TCRs, even though most TCR sequences were rare. In a later analysis, the majority of CMV-associated beta chains seemingly showed HLA restriction. The analysis excluded some indistinguishable V segments, including TRBV6-2 and TRBV6-3.

The PCR had 60 Vbeta and 13 Jbeta primers. Here immunoSEQ multiplex PCR was the method, and the copy in TCRdb shows in-frame clones only, minus some. The sample includes 200,000 to 250,000 clones, over 70% of them seen just once. Material: PBMCs. The sequence was obtained from a boy aged 2 to 9 in good health and CMV-seronegative. The V and J genes are TRBV11-2 and TRBJ2-7, with 8 bases fitting TRBD1. CDR3 nucleotide sequence: TGTGCCAGCAGCACGCAGGGGGCTTACTCCTACGAGCAGTACTTC. Encoded protein: CASSTQGAYSYEQYF.